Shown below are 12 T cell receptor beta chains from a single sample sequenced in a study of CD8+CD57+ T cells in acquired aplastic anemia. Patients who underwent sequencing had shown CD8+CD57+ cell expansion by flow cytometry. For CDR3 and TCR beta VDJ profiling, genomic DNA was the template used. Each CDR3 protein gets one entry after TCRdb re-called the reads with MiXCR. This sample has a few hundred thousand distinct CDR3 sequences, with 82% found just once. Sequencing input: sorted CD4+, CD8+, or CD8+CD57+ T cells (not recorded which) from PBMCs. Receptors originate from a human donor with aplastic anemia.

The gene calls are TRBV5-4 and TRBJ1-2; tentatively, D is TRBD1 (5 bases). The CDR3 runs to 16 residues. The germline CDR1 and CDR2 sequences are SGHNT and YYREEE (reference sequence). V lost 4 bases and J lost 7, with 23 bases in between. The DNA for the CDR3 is TGTGCCAGCAGCCCCCTAGGGGCAGAAAGATTCCTTGGCTACACCTTC. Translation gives CASSPLGAERFLGYTF.

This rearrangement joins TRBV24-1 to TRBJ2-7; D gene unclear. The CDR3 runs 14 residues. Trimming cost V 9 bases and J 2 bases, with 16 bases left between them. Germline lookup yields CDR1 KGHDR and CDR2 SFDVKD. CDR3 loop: CATGSRGLTYEQYF. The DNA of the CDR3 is TGTGCCACCGGCAGTCGCGGCCTAACCTACGAGCAGTACTTC.

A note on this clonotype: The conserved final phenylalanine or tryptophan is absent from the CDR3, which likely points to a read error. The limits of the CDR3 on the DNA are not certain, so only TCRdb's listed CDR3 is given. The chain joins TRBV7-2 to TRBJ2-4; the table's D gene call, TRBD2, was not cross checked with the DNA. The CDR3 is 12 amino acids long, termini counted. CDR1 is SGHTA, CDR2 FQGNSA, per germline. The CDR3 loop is CASGVAGSIDYV.

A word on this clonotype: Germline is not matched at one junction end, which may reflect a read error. This CDR3 reads CASSEGGFHEQFF. In DNA form, the CDR3 reads TGTGCTAGCAGTGAGGGGGGGTTCCATGAGCAGTTCTTC. V is TRBV2 and J is TRBJ2-1, with a weak D call TRBD2 (7 bases). Per germline, CDR1 SNHLY and CDR2 FYNNEI. The CDR3 is 13 residues long.

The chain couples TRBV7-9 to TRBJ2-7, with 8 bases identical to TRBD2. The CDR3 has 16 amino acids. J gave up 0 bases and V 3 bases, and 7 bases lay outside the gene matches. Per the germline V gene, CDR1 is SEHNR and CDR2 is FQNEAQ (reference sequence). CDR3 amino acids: CASSFQRSGSSYEQYV. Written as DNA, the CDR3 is TGTGCCAGCAGCTTTCAAAGAAGCGGGAGCTCCTACGAGCAGTACGTC.

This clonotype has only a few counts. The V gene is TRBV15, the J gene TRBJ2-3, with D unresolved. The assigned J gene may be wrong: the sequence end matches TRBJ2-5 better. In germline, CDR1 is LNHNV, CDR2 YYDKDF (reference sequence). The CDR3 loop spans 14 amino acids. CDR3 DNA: TGTGCCACCAGCATAGGCGGCGAGCCAGATACCCAGTACTTC. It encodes CATSIGGEPDTQYF.

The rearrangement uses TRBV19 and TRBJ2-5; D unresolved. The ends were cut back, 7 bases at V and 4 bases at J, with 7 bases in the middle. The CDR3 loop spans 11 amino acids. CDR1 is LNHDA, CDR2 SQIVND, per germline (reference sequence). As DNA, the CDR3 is TGTGCCAGTAAAGAAGGAGAGACCCAGTACTTC. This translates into CASKEGETQYF.

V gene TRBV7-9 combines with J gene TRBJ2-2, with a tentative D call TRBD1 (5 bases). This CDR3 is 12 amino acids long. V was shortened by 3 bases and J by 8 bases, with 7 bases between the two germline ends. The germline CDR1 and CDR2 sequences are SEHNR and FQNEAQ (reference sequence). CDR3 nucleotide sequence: TGTGCCAGCAGCTTCCAGGGAGGGGAGCTGTTTTTT. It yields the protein CASSFQGGELFF.

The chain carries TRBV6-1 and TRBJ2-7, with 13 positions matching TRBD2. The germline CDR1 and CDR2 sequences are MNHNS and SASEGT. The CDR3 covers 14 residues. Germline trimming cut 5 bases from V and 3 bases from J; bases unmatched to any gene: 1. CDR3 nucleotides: TGTGCCAGCAGTCGACTAGCGGGAGGCTACGAGCAGTACTTC. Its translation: CASSRLAGGYEQYF.

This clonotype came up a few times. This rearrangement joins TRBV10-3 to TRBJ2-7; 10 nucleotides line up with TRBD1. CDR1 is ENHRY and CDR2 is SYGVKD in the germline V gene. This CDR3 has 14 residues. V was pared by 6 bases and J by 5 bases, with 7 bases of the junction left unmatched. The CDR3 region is CAIRGPGTGDEQYF. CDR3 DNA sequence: TGTGCCATCAGGGGACCTGGGACAGGGGACGAGCAGTACTTC.

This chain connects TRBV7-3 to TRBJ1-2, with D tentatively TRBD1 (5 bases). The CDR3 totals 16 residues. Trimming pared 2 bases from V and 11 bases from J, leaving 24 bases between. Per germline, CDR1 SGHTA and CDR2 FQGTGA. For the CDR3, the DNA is TGTGCCAGCAGCTTAGGTGGAACTGGGGCCAACGTCCTGTACACCTTC. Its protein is CASSLGGTGANVLYTF.

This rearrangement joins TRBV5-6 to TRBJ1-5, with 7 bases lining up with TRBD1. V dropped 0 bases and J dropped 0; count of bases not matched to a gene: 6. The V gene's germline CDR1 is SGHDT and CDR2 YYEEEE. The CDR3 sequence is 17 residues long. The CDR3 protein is CASSLERGQYSNQPQHF. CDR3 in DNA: TGTGCCAGCAGCTTGGAGAGGGGACAGTATAGCAATCAGCCCCAGCATTTT.